The 18 T cell receptor beta chains reported below all come from one sample, sequenced in a study of blood T cell repertoires in COVID-19. Profiling relied on immunoSEQ multiplex PCR, and the TCRdb table lists in-frame clones only, not all of them. The table shows 99,000 or so clones, with about 89% occurring only once. The sequencing input was peripheral blood. The source is a human donor in a cohort sampled during active COVID-19.

V usage is TRBV28 and J usage is TRBJ1-6; tentatively, D is TRBD1 (6 bases). This CDR3 has 13 residues. Germline CDR1 MDHEN, CDR2 SYDVKM. Deletions cut 8 bases from V and 6 bases from J, with 11 bases between. The CDR3 nucleotides are TGTGCCAGCGAAGTCAGGGGTAATTCACCCCTCCACTTT. Translated, it gives CASEVRGNSPLHF.

The chain employs TRBV5-4 and TRBJ2-2; TRBD2 agrees at 10 bases. V shed 4 bases, J shed 5 bases, and the junction held 5 bases outside the gene matches. Germline V gene data show CDR1 as SGHNT and CDR2 as YYREEE (reference sequence). The CDR3 spans 15 residues. For the CDR3, the DNA is TGTGCCAGCAGCGAGGGTAGCGGGGGGACCGGGGAGCTGTTTTTT. Its translation: CASSEGSGGTGELFF.

The rearrangement uses TRBV5-1 and TRBJ1-1, with D unclear. There are 14 residues in the CDR3. Deletions cut 6 bases from V and 0 bases from J, with 12 bases between. Germline loops: CDR1 SGHRS, CDR2 YFSETQ. The CDR3 bases are TGCGCCAGCAAACGCGATCCCATGAACACTGAAGCTTTCTTT. Translation: CASKRDPMNTEAFF.

CDR3 residues: CASSLDRGQYNEQFF. The CDR3 nucleotides are TGTGCCAGCAGCTTAGACAGGGGGCAGTACAATGAGCAGTTCTTC. The V gene is TRBV11-3, the J gene TRBJ2-1; 8 bases match TRBD1. Germline V gives CDR1 SGHNT, CDR2 YENEEA. Germline trimming cut 0 bases from V and 4 bases from J; bases unmatched to any gene: 2. This CDR3 has 15 amino acids.

This clone was counted once. V is TRBV29-1 and J is TRBJ1-2; D is undetermined. Deletions cut 2 bases from V and 2 bases from J, with 3 bases between. Germline CDR1 reads SQVTM; CDR2 reads ANQGSEA. The CDR3 extends over 11 amino acids. In nucleotides, the CDR3 is TGCAGCGTTGAACAGAACTATGGCTACACCTTC. Translating it yields CSVEQNYGYTF.

The V call is TRBV20-1, the J call TRBJ1-5; 8 bases fit TRBD1. The length of the CDR3 is 13 residues. Germline CDR1 reads DFQATT; CDR2 reads SNEGSKA (reference sequence). The V segment lost 5 bases and the J segment 7 bases; nucleotides outside the gene matches: 7. CDR3 bases: TGCAGTGCTGGTGGACAGGGTCAACAGCCCCAGCATTTT. Protein: CSAGGQGQQPQHF.

This clone has more than one count but fewer than ten. This rearrangement joins TRBV9 to TRBJ1-3; TRBD1 might be the D (6 bases). Germline V lookup: CDR1 SGDLS, CDR2 YYNGEE. V lost 2 bases and J 3 bases, leaving 12 bases between the germline ends. This CDR3 spans 15 amino acids. The CDR3: CASSVSDSIGNTIYF. As DNA, the CDR3 is TGTGCCAGCAGCGTCTCGGACAGCATTGGAAACACCATATATTTT. Drawing the rest from reference TRBV9 and TRBJ1-3, the complete variable domain is DSGVTQTPKHLITATGQRVTLRCSPRSGDLSVYWYQQSLDQGLQFLIQYYNGEERAKGNILERFSAQQFPDLHSELNLSSLELGDSALYFCASSVSDSIGNTIYFGEGSWLTVV.

The chain recombines TRBV7-9 with TRBJ1-4; D unclear. The CDR3 totals 15 residues. Looked up from germline, CDR1 is SEHNR and CDR2 is FQNEAQ (reference sequence). The ends were cut back, 1 base at V and 3 bases at J, with 9 bases in the middle. The CDR3 loop is CASSLGDRANEKLFF. The CDR3 bases are TGTGCCAGCAGCTTAGGTGATCGGGCTAATGAAAAACTGTTTTTT.

The chain combines TRBV28 with TRBJ2-3; 7 bases are shared with TRBD1. V dropped 7 bases and J dropped 2; count of bases not matched to a gene: 15. Germline lookup yields CDR1 MDHEN and CDR2 SYDVKM. The CDR3 totals 17 residues. CDR3: CASKPTGTPKNTDTQYF. In DNA form, the CDR3 reads TGTGCCAGCAAGCCGACAGGGACCCCAAAGAACACAGATACGCAGTATTTT.

A word on this clone: Other DNA variants within this sample encode the same CDR3. The J gene is TRBJ2-3, the V gene TRBV7-9; D is undetermined. V was pared by 4 bases and J by 4 bases, with 6 bases between. This CDR3 is built from 12 residues. Germline loops: CDR1 SEHNR, CDR2 FQNEAQ (reference sequence). CDR3: CASSSTADTQYF. CDR3 nucleotides: TGTGCCAGCAGCTCGACTGCAGATACGCAGTATTTT.

The chain couples TRBV18 to TRBJ2-7; no definite D call. Per germline, CDR1 KGHSH and CDR2 LQKENI. V was pared by 3 bases and J by 4 bases, with 25 bases between. CDR3 length: 18 amino acids. The CDR3 sequence: CASSPGLVAYYDQYEQYF. Here the CDR3 DNA reads TGTGCCAGCTCACCCGGCCTAGTTGCGTATTATGATCAGTACGAGCAGTACTTC. The complete variable domain, with remaining parts taken from reference TRBV18 and TRBJ2-7, reads NAGVMQNPRHLVRRRGQEARLRCSPMKGHSHVYWYRQLPEEGLKFMVYLQKENIIDESGMPKERFSAEFPKEGPSILRIQQVVRGDSAAYFCASSPGLVAYYDQYEQYFGPGTRLTVT.

The CDR3 nucleotides read TGTGCCAGCAGCCTCGGGACAGGGGCAGGGGAGACCCAGTACTTC. It encodes CASSLGTGAGETQYF. The chain carries TRBV11-2 and TRBJ2-5; 10 nucleotides align to TRBD1. Germline CDR1 and CDR2: SGHAT and FQNNGV. The CDR3 consists of 15 residues. Trimming removed 5 bases from V and 5 bases from J; junction bases left unmatched: 8. Full variable domain (outside the CDR3, taken from reference TRBV11-2 and TRBJ2-5): EAGVAQSPRYKIIEKRQSVAFWCNPISGHATLYWYQQILGQGPKLLIQFQNNGVVDDSQLPKDRFSAERLKGVDSTLKIQPAKLEDSAVYLCASSLGTGAGETQYFGPGTRLLVL.

V is TRBV6-1 and J is TRBJ1-3; D unclear. This CDR3 is built from 14 residues. V was cut by 1 base and J by 5 bases, with 9 bases left in between. The V gene's germline CDR1 is MNHNS and CDR2 SASEGT. CDR3 nucleotides: TGTGCCAGCAGTGAAGGCCCAGTTCGAAACACCATATATTTT. Translating gives CASSEGPVRNTIYF.

This clone has just a few counts. The chain carries TRBV20-1 and TRBJ1-5; possible D gene TRBD1, 5 bases. The CDR3 covers 14 residues. The V gene's germline CDR1 is DFQATT and CDR2 SNEGSKA (reference sequence). V lost 3 bases and J lost 2, with 11 bases in between. CDR3 DNA: TGCAGTGCTAGTAGGCAGGGTCGCAATCAGCCCCAGCATTTT. This codes for CSASRQGRNQPQHF.

The V call is TRBV19, the J call TRBJ2-7, with TRBD2 matching over 7 bases. Germline V gene lookup returns CDR1 LNHDA and CDR2 SQIVND (reference sequence). The CDR3 contains 15 residues. The ends lost 7 bases at V and 3 bases at J; junction bases unmatched: 12. The CDR3 nucleotides read TGTGCCAGTAAATCTAGCGGCTGGGGTCTCTACGAGCAGTACTTC. This codes for CASKSSGWGLYEQYF.

The chain uses TRBV23-1 and TRBJ2-7; D is possibly TRBD1 (6 bases). TRBV23-1 is recorded as an ORF, its role being uncertain. V dropped 6 bases and J dropped 3 bases, with 18 bases sitting between them. The CDR3 sequence is 15 residues long. This chain's CDR3 is CASRTGHGADYEQYF. DNA for the CDR3: TGCGCCAGCAGGACGGGACATGGGGCTGACTACGAGCAGTACTTC.

CDR3 DNA sequence: TGTGCCAGCAGTTACTCCGGTTTTGCTCAATACGAGCAGTACTTC. It encodes CASSYSGFAQYEQYF. This chain uses TRBV6-6 with TRBJ2-7, with unresolved D. V lost 0 bases to trimming and J lost 4 bases, with 13 bases between them. The germline CDR1 and CDR2 sequences are MNHNY and SVGAGI (reference sequence). CDR3 length equals 15 residues.

The chain has TRBV5-1 and TRBJ2-5; TRBD1 aligns across 8 bases. This CDR3 contains 14 residues. The J segment lost 5 bases and the V segment lost 4 bases, leaving 7 bases of the junction unmatched. The V gene's germline CDR1 is SGHRS and CDR2 YFSETQ. CDR3: CASSKDRVRETQYF. The CDR3 nucleotides are TGCGCCAGCAGCAAGGACAGGGTTCGGGAGACCCAGTACTTC.